This TCR beta chain is from a study of blood T cell repertoires in COVID-19. The wider study: The analysed material was cDNA or gDNA that came from T cells, B-cell-depleted T cells, or PBMCs.

Trimming removed 6 bases from V and 5 bases from J, with 19 bases in between. There are 15 residues in the CDR3. Germline assignment: CDR1 MNHEY and CDR2 SMNVEV (reference sequence). As processed by the authors: Reference gene primer amplification gave estimated nucleated cell counts. This table comes from immunoSEQ multiplex PCR, and its TCRdb copy is limited to in-frame clones, with some not included. The V and J calls and clone size are taken from that table; D and trimming were inferred from the DNA. The table has approximately 170,000 clones, around 81% seen once. The sequencing input was peripheral blood. This clonotype was sampled from a human donor with acute or convalescent COVID-19. The donor label of this sample is uncertain. V is TRBV27 and J is TRBJ1-2; D perhaps matches TRBD1 (6 bases). The CDR3 DNA sequence: TGTGCCAGCAGAACAACACAGGGAGGGGCTTATGGCTACACCTTC. Protein product: CASRTTQGGAYGYTF.